One sample yielded the 32 T cell receptor beta chains listed below, sequenced in a study of cytomegalovirus exposure and HLA in healthy donors. Clones were sequenced by immunoSEQ multiplex PCR, and TCRdb holds only the in-frame ones, with some missing. This sample has about 240,000 clones, with 70% to 90% found just once. The sample consisted of PBMCs. The receptors originated from a woman in her thirties in good health and CMV-seropositive.

V gene TRBV7-9 combines with J gene TRBJ2-1; 8 nucleotides line up with TRBD2. CDR1 and CDR2 (germline): SEHNR, FQNEAQ (reference sequence). The junction had 3 bases not matched to a gene; V was cut back by 6 bases and J by 8 bases. The CDR3 has 12 residues. The CDR3 reads CASRTSVDEQFF. DNA of the CDR3: TGTGCCAGCAGGACTAGCGTTGATGAGCAGTTCTTC.

V and J are TRBV15 and TRBJ1-1, with a weak D call TRBD1 (5 bases). The V and J ends lost 4 bases and 5 bases respectively, with 17 bases between them. The CDR3 runs 15 residues. Germline V gene sequence: CDR1 LNHNV, CDR2 YYDKDF (reference sequence). The CDR3 coding sequence is TGTGCCACCAGCACGACCCCCAGCGGGGGAACTGAAGCTTTCTTT. This encodes CATSTTPSGGTEAFF.

In DNA, the CDR3 is TGTGCCAGCAGTAAACGGACAGATCAAGAGACCCAGTACTTC. Translated: CASSKRTDQETQYF. This chain uses TRBV25-1 with TRBJ2-5; D is possibly TRBD1 (6 bases). V gave up 5 bases and J gave up 2 bases, with 12 bases separating them. Germline CDR1 MGHDK, CDR2 SYGVNS. The CDR3 length is 14 residues.

The chain employs TRBV5-4 and TRBJ2-5; no definite D call. CDR3 length: 12 residues. Germline V gives CDR1 SGHNT, CDR2 YYREEE (reference sequence). Deletions cut 4 bases from V and 3 bases from J, with 7 bases between. CDR3 residues: CASSGREETQYF. CDR3 bases: TGTGCCAGCAGCGGCCGTGAAGAGACCCAGTACTTC.

This chain joins TRBV19 and TRBJ2-1, with 9 bases aligning to TRBD2. This CDR3 region has 17 residues. The V gene end was trimmed by 3 bases and the J gene end by 6 bases; junction bases not matched to a gene: 12. Germline V CDR1 and CDR2: LNHDA, SQIVND (reference sequence). Here the CDR3 DNA reads TGTGCCAGTAGTATCCCGACTAGCCGAGCGGGGGGCAATGAGCAGTTCTTC. Amino acids: CASSIPTSRAGGNEQFF.

This clone has a handful of counts. J is TRBJ2-7 and V is TRBV28; 12 positions agree with TRBD2. Germline V gives CDR1 MDHEN, CDR2 SYDVKM. J was trimmed by 6 bases and V by 0 bases; bases with no gene match: 9. The CDR3 is made up of 17 amino acids. The CDR3 nucleotides are TGTGCCAGCAGTTTATGGCAGCTAGCGGGAGGGCCTGGCGAGCAGTACTTC. Translating gives CASSLWQLAGGPGEQYF.

CDR3 sequence (DNA): TGTGCCAGCAGCCAAGCATGGCGGAGCACAGATACGCAGTATTTT. As protein: CASSQAWRSTDTQYF. The chain recombines TRBV14 with TRBJ2-3; D call uncertain. The V end lost 1 base, the J end lost 0 bases, and 8 bases lay between the germline ends. CDR1 is SGHDN, CDR2 FVKESK, per germline. This CDR3 spans 15 amino acids.

The chain combines TRBV5-6 with TRBJ2-3; D remains unclear. Between the trimmed V and J ends, which lost 0 bases and 6 bases, there was a span of 14 bases. Germline lookup yields CDR1 SGHDT and CDR2 YYEEEE. The CDR3 spans 15 residues. CDR3 sequence: CASSLVARGVDTQYF. The CDR3 DNA reads TGTGCCAGCAGCTTGGTCGCTAGAGGCGTTGATACGCAGTATTTT.

The V gene is TRBV4-1, the J gene TRBJ1-1, with D tentatively TRBD1 (6 bases). CDR1 and CDR2 (germline): MGHRA, YSYEKL. The CDR3 is 14 residues long. Trimming shortened V by 5 bases and J by 4 bases, and 14 bases separated the two germline ends. The DNA of the CDR3 is TGCGCCAGCAGCGAACAGGGAAGCGGCACTGAAGCTTTCTTT. Translation: CASSEQGSGTEAFF.

This sequence joins TRBV28 and TRBJ2-2; a possible D gene is TRBD1 (5 bases). V was trimmed by 6 bases and J by 4 bases, leaving 12 bases between them. CDR1 MDHEN and CDR2 SYDVKM come from the germline V gene. CDR3 length equals 14 residues. Written as DNA, the CDR3 is TGTGCCAGCAGAACTACAGGTGTCACCGGGGAGCTGTTTTTT. This sequence encodes CASRTTGVTGELFF.

This sequence joins TRBV5-6 and TRBJ1-4; 9 nucleotides align to TRBD1. Trimming cost V 5 bases and J 9 bases; bases outside gene matches: 8. Germline lookup yields CDR1 SGHDT and CDR2 YYEEEE. CDR3 size: 14 residues. Here the CDR3 DNA reads TGTGCCAGCAGGATCAGAGGACAGGGGAAAAAACTGTTTTTT. It yields the protein CASRIRGQGKKLFF.

The chain has TRBV5-5 and TRBJ1-2, with D unresolved. Trimming removed 5 bases at V and 5 bases at J, with 7 bases between. CDR3 length equals 11 residues. The V gene's germline CDR1 is SGHKS and CDR2 YYEKEE (reference sequence). CDR3 in DNA: TGTGCCAGCAGTACGACATATGGCTACACCTTC. This sequence encodes CASSTTYGYTF.

The CDR3 DNA sequence: TGCGCCAGCAGCGAGGGACAGGGGATAAATCAGCCCCAGCATTTT. Its translation: CASSEGQGINQPQHF. The V and J genes are TRBV5-1 and TRBJ1-5, with TRBD1 identical over 10 bases. Germline V gives CDR1 SGHRS, CDR2 YFSETQ. The CDR3 is made up of 15 amino acids. After removal of 4 bases from V and 4 bases from J, the junction contained 5 bases not matched to a gene.

The V gene is TRBV19, the J gene TRBJ2-1; a weak D match, TRBD2 (5 bases). The CDR3 totals 12 residues. V lost 1 base and J 12 bases, leaving 10 bases between the germline ends. Germline values: CDR1 LNHDA, CDR2 SQIVND (reference sequence). The CDR3 region is CASSIGDLAQFF. CDR3 in DNA: TGTGCCAGTAGTATAGGGGATCTAGCGCAGTTCTTC.

The chain recombines TRBV2 with TRBJ2-3, with D unresolved. CDR1 is SNHLY and CDR2 is FYNNEI in the germline V gene. This CDR3 has 14 residues. Trimming shortened V by 4 bases and J by 0 bases, and 8 bases separated the two germline ends. CDR3 nucleotide sequence: TGTGCCAGCAGTGTTGTCCTAAGCACAGATACGCAGTATTTT. It encodes CASSVVLSTDTQYF.

The chain recombines TRBV9 with TRBJ2-5; 8 bases fit TRBD2. This CDR3 contains 15 residues. V dropped 4 bases and J dropped 5; count of bases not matched to a gene: 10. Germline-derived CDR1 and CDR2 are SGDLS and YYNGEE. CDR3 nucleotide sequence: TGTGCCAGCAGCTCAGGGACTAGAGCCCCGGAGACCCAGTACTTC. This codes for CASSSGTRAPETQYF.

The J gene is TRBJ1-1, the V gene TRBV5-4; no clear D. Per the germline V gene, CDR1 is SGHNT and CDR2 is YYREEE (reference sequence). V lost 1 base and J 1 base, leaving 8 bases between the germline ends. This CDR3 is 14 amino acids long. CDR3 amino acids: CASSLLAQNTEAFF. The CDR3 nucleotides are TGTGCCAGCAGCTTGTTAGCCCAGAACACTGAAGCTTTCTTT.

J is TRBJ2-7 and V is TRBV6-5; D gene ambiguous. The CDR3 runs 13 residues. V was clipped by 2 bases and J by 5 bases, with 10 bases between them. CDR1 and CDR2 (germline): MNHEY, SVGAGI. The CDR3: CASSYGQYDEQYF. The CDR3, as DNA: TGTGCCAGCAGTTACGGGCAGTACGACGAGCAGTACTTC.

This clone was found once. The genes are TRBV4-2 and TRBJ2-2, with a possible D match to TRBD2 (6 bases). The length of the CDR3 is 17 residues. The germline V gene has CDR1 LGHNA and CDR2 YNFKEQ. V shed 0 bases and J shed 1 base, with 12 bases lying between them. CDR3 protein: CASSQDSHGGNTGELFF. The CDR3 DNA reads as TGTGCCAGCAGCCAAGACTCACACGGGGGGAACACCGGGGAGCTGTTTTTT.

This clone was seen a single time. The V gene is TRBV30, the J gene TRBJ2-1, with D hard to call. The germline V gene encodes CDR1 GTSNPN and CDR2 SVGIG (reference sequence). The CDR3 runs to 14 residues. Trimming cost V 0 bases and J 0 bases, with 6 bases left between them. This CDR3 is CAWSVPSSYNEQFF. The CDR3 DNA reads TGTGCCTGGAGTGTACCGAGCTCCTACAATGAGCAGTTCTTC. Complete variable domain (other parts from reference TRBV30 and TRBJ2-1): SQTIHQWPATLVQPVGSPLSLECTVEGTSNPNLYWYRQAAGRGLQLLFYSVGIGQISSEVPQNLSASRPQDRQFILSSKKLLLSDSGFYLCAWSVPSSYNEQFFGPGTRLTVL.

The chain couples TRBV5-3 to TRBJ1-3, with 8 nucleotides matching TRBD1. TRBV5-3 belongs to the ORF category, with a function that is uncertain. The CDR3 consists of 16 residues. The trim removed 0 bases at V and 2 bases at J, leaving 4 bases unmatched. The CDR3 DNA follows: TGTGCCAGAAGCTTGGGGCAGGGGGCGCCTGGAAACACCATATATTTT. Its protein is CARSLGQGAPGNTIYF.

The chain uses TRBV7-3 and TRBJ2-2; 8 positions agree with TRBD2. Germline assignment: CDR1 SGHTA and CDR2 FQGTGA. CDR3 length: 18 amino acids. The V segment lost 5 bases and the J segment 2 bases; nucleotides outside the gene matches: 13. CDR3 nucleotides: TGTGCCAGCAGCCAAAGGTCAGCTAGCGGGCATAACACCGGGGAGCTGTTTTTT. It encodes CASSQRSASGHNTGELFF.

This clone was observed a single time. This chain joins TRBV4-1 and TRBJ1-2; 7 bases are a match to TRBD1. The CDR3 contains 14 residues. Trimming at V came to 1 base and at J to 4 bases, leaving 3 bases not matched to a gene. The germline CDR1 and CDR2 sequences are MGHRA and YSYEKL. The CDR3 spells CASSQGTGFYGYTF. DNA for the CDR3: TGCGCCAGCAGCCAAGGGACAGGATTCTATGGCTACACCTTC.

Note on this clone: Other DNA sequences from this sample encode an identical CDR3 as well. The chain uses TRBV4-1 and TRBJ1-5, with a tentative D call TRBD1 (6 bases). Trimming took 3 bases from V and 3 from J, leaving 12 bases between them. This CDR3 contains 15 residues. The germline gives CDR1 MGHRA, CDR2 YSYEKL. The CDR3 sequence is CASSQQQGYNQPQHF. The CDR3 DNA is TGCGCCAGCAGCCAGCAACAGGGATACAATCAGCCCCAGCATTTT.

This chain connects TRBV28 to TRBJ2-7; tentatively, D is TRBD2 (5 bases). Germline V gives CDR1 MDHEN, CDR2 SYDVKM. The CDR3 totals 14 residues. Deletions cut 4 bases from V and 0 bases from J, with 10 bases between. The CDR3 loop reads CASSWTGSSYEQYF. The CDR3 DNA reads TGTGCCAGCAGTTGGACGGGAAGCTCCTACGAGCAGTACTTC.

This chain connects TRBV6-1 to TRBJ2-7; TRBD2 is a possible D gene (6 bases). The CDR3 runs to 14 residues. The ends were cut back, 7 bases at V and 5 bases at J, with 18 bases in the middle. CDR1 and CDR2 from the germline V gene are MNHNS and SASEGT. CDR3 amino acids: CASMGERESDEQYF. The CDR3, as DNA: TGTGCCAGCATGGGGGAACGGGAGTCGGACGAGCAGTACTTC.

This clone was detected only a few times. The V call is TRBV19, the J call TRBJ1-2, with 10 bases aligning to TRBD1. Per germline, CDR1 LNHDA and CDR2 SQIVND (reference sequence). The CDR3 loop spans 16 amino acids. V gave up 0 bases and J gave up 7 bases; unmatched junction bases: 8. The CDR3 is CASSIDLQTGGIGYTF. The CDR3 bases are TGTGCCAGTAGTATAGATCTCCAGACAGGGGGCATTGGCTACACCTTC.

This clone was seen once. CDR3 residues: CASSGRLGGGADVSGNTIYF. In nucleotides, the CDR3 is TGTGCCAGCAGTGGTCGGTTGGGCGGTGGGGCGGACGTCTCTGGAAACACCATATATTTT. The J gene is TRBJ1-3, the V gene TRBV27, with a tentative D call TRBD1 (5 bases). The germline CDR1 and CDR2 sequences are MNHEY and SMNVEV (reference sequence). This CDR3 is built from 20 residues. V dropped 5 bases and J dropped 0 bases, with 26 bases sitting between them.

V and J are TRBV4-1 and TRBJ1-4; D is possibly TRBD1 (5 bases). Germline CDR1 reads MGHRA; CDR2 reads YSYEKL. Trimming took off 4 bases at V and 4 bases at J, with 10 bases between the two ends. CDR3 size: 14 residues. The CDR3 DNA reads TGCGCCAGCAGCCGAACAGGTCGTAATGAAAAACTGTTTTTT. Translation gives CASSRTGRNEKLFF.

The CDR3 nucleotides read TGTGCCAGCAGACCATCGGGGGATCTCGGTGGCTACACCTTC. It codes for CASRPSGDLGGYTF. V is TRBV6-6 and J is TRBJ1-2; possible D gene TRBD1, 5 bases. This CDR3 is 14 amino acids long. Trimming stripped 6 bases from V and 7 bases from J, with 18 bases between. CDR1 and CDR2 from the germline V gene are MNHNY and SVGAGI (reference sequence).

The chain uses TRBV30 and TRBJ2-1; D remains ambiguous. With 5 bases removed from V and 6 bases from J, the gap between germline ends came to 14 bases. Germline CDR1 GTSNPN, CDR2 SVGIG (reference sequence). This CDR3 is 13 amino acids long. CDR3 nucleotides: TGTGCCTGGCGGAGACTCACGGGCAATGAGCAGTTCTTC. It yields the protein CAWRRLTGNEQFF.

V gene TRBV5-1 combines with J gene TRBJ2-7; D unclear. Between the trimmed V and J ends, which lost 4 bases and 5 bases, there was a span of 22 bases. Per the germline V gene, CDR1 is SGHRS and CDR2 is YFSETQ. This CDR3 comprises 16 residues. The CDR3: CASSPDVEVVRNEQYF. CDR3 DNA sequence: TGCGCCAGCAGCCCGGATGTAGAGGTCGTTCGGAACGAGCAGTACTTC.